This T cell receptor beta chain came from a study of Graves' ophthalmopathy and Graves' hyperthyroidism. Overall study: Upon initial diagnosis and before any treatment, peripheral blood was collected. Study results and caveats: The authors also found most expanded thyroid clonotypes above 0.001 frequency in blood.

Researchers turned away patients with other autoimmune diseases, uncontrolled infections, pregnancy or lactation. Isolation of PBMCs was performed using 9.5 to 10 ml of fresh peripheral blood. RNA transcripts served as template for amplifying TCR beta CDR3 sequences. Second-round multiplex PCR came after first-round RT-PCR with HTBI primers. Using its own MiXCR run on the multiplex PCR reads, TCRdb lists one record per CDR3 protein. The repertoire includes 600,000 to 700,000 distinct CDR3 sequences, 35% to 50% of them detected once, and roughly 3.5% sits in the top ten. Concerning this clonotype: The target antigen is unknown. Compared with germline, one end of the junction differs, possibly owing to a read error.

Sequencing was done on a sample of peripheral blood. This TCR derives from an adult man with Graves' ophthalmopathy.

The CDR3 sequence is CASSPAGTEQYF. In DNA, the CDR3 is TGCGCCAGCAGCCCTGCAGGGACCGAGCAGTACTTC. This chain connects TRBV7-6 to TRBJ2-7, with D perhaps given as TRBD1 or TRBD2 (5 bases each). The CDR3 extends over 12 amino acids. Germline-derived CDR1 and CDR2 are SGHVS and FNYEAQ.